Sequencing of this TCR beta chain was carried out in a study of T cell responses to AZD1222 COVID-19 vaccine. Pooled in the analysis were second doses at about 4 or about 12 weeks. Germline-derived CDR1 and CDR2 are MNHEY and SVGEGT. With termini counted, the CDR3 has 11 amino acids. Libraries were prepared by immunoSEQ multiplex PCR; TCRdb keeps only in-frame clonotypes and omits some of them. This sample has about 110,000 clones, with around 91% found just once. This clone was seen a single time. The antigen is undetermined. Since the CDR3 does not end with the conserved phenylalanine or tryptophan, this likely comes from a read error. The DNA is left out, because the CDR3 cannot be placed on it with certainty; the CDR3 is given as TCRdb lists it. The study's findings and limits: Repertoire sampling happened only post peak T cell response.

The material was peripheral blood, obtained 28 days after the second AZD1222 dose. The chain couples TRBV6-2 or TRBV6-3 to TRBJ1-5; the table's D call, TRBD1, was not checked against the DNA. The sequence was obtained from an adult who received the AZD1222 COVID-19 vaccine. This CDR3 reads CASSMGQRHAI.